The text below deals with one TCR beta chain. The antigen is not known. The sample comes from a study of naive and memory T cell subsets. An equimolar mix of two oligonucleotides served as the beta constant-region primer for TRBC1 and TRBC2. Ligated cDNA was amplified by four rounds of PCR with nested alpha and beta constant-region primers and SP2. TCRdb processed the UMI-ligation and nested PCR reads anew with MiXCR; each CDR3 protein has one entry. The sample contains tens of thousands of distinct CDR3 sequences, 11% of which appear only once. The study's findings and limits: A few larger clonotypes appeared in naive repertoires, especially CD8, possibly memory cells re-expressing CD45RA.

The CDR3 has 16 amino acids. Germline CDR1 SGDLS, CDR2 YYNGEE. V was shortened by 4 bases and J by 7 bases, with 21 bases between the two germline ends. The sequencing input was naive CD4+ T cells from blood. This chain joins TRBV9 and TRBJ2-1; D is possibly TRBD1 (6 bases). The clonotype originates from a human donor in good health. The CDR3 spells CASSPRQATVGNEQFF. CDR3 nucleotides: TGTGCCAGCAGCCCCCGACAGGCCACCGTGGGGAATGAGCAGTTCTTC.